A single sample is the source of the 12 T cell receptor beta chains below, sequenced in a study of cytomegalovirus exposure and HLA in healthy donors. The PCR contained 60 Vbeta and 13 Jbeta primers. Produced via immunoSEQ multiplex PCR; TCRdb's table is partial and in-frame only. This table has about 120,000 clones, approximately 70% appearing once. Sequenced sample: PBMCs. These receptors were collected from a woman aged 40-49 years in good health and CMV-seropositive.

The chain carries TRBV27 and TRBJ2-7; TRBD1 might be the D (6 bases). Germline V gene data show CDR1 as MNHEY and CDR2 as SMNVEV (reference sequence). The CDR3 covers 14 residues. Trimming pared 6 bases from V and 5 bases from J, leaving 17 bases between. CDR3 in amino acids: CASRKRQADHEQYF. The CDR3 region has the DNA TGTGCCAGCAGGAAGAGACAGGCCGACCACGAGCAGTACTTC.

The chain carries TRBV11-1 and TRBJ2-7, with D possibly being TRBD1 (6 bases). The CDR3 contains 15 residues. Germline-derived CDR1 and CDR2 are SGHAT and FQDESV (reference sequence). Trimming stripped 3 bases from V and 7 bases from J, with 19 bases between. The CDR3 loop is CASSFRATGPGEQYF. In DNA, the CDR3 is TGTGCCAGCAGCTTCAGAGCGACAGGTCCCGGTGAGCAGTACTTC. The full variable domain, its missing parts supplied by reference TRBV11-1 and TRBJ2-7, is EAEVAQSPRYKITEKSQAVAFWCDPISGHATLYWYRQILGQGPELLVQFQDESVVDDSQLPKDRFSAERLKGVDSTLKIQPAELGDSAMYLCASSFRATGPGEQYFGPGTRLTVT.

The CDR3 reads CASRTGEFQETQYF. The CDR3 DNA sequence: TGCGCCAGCAGGACAGGGGAATTCCAAGAGACCCAGTACTTC. V is TRBV5-1 and J is TRBJ2-5; the match to TRBD1 covers 8 bases. This CDR3 contains 14 residues. The germline CDR1 and CDR2 sequences are SGHRS and YFSETQ. V dropped 5 bases and J dropped 1; count of bases not matched to a gene: 4.

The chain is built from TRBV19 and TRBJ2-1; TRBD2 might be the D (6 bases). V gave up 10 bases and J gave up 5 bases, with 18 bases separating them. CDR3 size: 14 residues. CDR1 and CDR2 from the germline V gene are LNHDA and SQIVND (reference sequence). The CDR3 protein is CATHQGGVHNEQFF. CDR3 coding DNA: TGTGCCACTCATCAGGGAGGAGTCCACAATGAGCAGTTCTTC.

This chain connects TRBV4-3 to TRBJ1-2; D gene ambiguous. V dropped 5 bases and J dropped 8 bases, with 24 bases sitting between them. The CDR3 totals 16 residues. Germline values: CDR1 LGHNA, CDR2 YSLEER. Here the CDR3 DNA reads TGCGCCAGCAGCTCTCTTAACATCGGGTTGGTCCGCGGCTACACCTTC. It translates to CASSSLNIGLVRGYTF.

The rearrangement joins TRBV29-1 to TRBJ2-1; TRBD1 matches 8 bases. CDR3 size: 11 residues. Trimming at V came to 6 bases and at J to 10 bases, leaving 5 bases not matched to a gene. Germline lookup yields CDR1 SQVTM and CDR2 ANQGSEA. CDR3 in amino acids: CSVRTGHEQFF. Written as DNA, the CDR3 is TGCAGCGTGAGGACAGGGCACGAGCAGTTCTTC.

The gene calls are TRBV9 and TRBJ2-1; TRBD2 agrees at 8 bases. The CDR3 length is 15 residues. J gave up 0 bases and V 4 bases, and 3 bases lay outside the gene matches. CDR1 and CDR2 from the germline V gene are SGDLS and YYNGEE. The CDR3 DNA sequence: TGTGCCAGCAGCAACAGCGGGAGCTCCTACAATGAGCAGTTCTTC. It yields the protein CASSNSGSSYNEQFF.

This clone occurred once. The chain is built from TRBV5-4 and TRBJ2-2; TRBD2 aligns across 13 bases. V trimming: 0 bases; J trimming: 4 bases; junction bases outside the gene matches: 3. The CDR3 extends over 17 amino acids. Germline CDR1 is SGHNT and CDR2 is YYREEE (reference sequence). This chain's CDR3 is CASSLGLAGGLTGELFF. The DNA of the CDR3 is TGTGCCAGCAGCTTGGGACTAGCGGGAGGCCTCACCGGGGAGCTGTTTTTT. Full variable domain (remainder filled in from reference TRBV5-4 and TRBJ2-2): ETGVTQSPTHLIKTRGQQVTLRCSSQSGHNTVSWYQQALGQGPQFIFQYYREEENGRGNFPPRFSGLQFPNYSSELNVNALELDDSALYLCASSLGLAGGLTGELFFGEGSRLTVL.

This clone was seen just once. Here the CDR3 reads CASSLLSSTDTQYF. CDR3 sequence (DNA): TGTGCCAGCAGCTTATTATCTAGCACAGATACGCAGTATTTT. The rearrangement uses TRBV7-6 and TRBJ2-3; no reliable D call. The V gene's germline CDR1 is SGHVS and CDR2 FNYEAQ. V lost 2 bases to trimming and J lost 0 bases, with 6 bases between them. CDR3 length equals 14 residues.

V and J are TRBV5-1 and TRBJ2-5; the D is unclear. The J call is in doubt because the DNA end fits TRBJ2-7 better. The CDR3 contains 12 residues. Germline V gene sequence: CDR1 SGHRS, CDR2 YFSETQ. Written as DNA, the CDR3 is TGCGCCAGCAGCTCGATCTACTACGAGCAGTACTTC. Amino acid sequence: CASSSIYYEQYF.

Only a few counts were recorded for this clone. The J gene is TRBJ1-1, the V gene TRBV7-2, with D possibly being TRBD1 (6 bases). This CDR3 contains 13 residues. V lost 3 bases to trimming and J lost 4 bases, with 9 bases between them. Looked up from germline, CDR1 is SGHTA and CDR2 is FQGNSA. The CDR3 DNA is TGTGCCAGCAGCTTCAGGGGAGCCACTGAAGCTTTCTTT. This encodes CASSFRGATEAFF.

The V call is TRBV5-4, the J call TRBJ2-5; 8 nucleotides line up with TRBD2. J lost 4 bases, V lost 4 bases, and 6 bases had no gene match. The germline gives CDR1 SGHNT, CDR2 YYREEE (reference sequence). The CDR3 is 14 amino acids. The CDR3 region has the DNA TGTGCCAGCAGCCAGGGACTAGTGGGAGAGACCCAGTACTTC. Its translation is CASSQGLVGETQYF.